Following are 2 T cell receptor beta chains from one sample sequenced in a study of T cell responses to AZD1222 COVID-19 vaccine. Using immunoSEQ multiplex PCR, the repertoire was profiled, and TCRdb retains in-frame clones only, with some absent. The sample has around 94,000 clones; about 86% are singletons. Material: peripheral blood, obtained on day 0 of AZD1222 vaccination. These receptors were collected from an adult in good health.

The chain combines TRBV5-6 with TRBJ2-3; the D is unclear. Germline CDR1 is SGHDT and CDR2 is YYEEEE. Trimming removed 2 bases from V and 2 bases from J, with 9 bases in between. This CDR3 contains 14 residues. The CDR3 region is CASSLRRPTDTQYF. CDR3 nucleotides: TGTGCCAGCAGCTTACGAAGGCCCACAGATACGCAGTATTTT.

The V gene is TRBV9, the J gene TRBJ1-1; 8 bases map to TRBD1. Losses at the gene ends were 4 bases for V and 4 bases for J; bases not matched to a gene: 6. The CDR3 is 14 amino acids. CDR1 and CDR2 (germline): SGDLS, YYNGEE. In nucleotides, the CDR3 is TGTGCCAGCAGCCAGGGACAGGAAGGCACTGAAGCTTTCTTT. Protein sequence: CASSQGQEGTEAFF.